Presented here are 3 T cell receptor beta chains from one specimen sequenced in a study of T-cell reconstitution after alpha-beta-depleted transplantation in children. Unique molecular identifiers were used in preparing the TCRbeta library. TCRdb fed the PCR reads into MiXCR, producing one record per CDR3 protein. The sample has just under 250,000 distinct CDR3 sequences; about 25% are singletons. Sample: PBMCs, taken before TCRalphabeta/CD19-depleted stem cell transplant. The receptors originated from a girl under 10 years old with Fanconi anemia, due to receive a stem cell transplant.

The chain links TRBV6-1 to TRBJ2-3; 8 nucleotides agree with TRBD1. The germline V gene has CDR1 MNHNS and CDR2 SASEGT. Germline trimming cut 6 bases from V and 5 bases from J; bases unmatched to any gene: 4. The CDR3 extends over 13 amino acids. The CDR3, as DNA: TGTGCCAGCAGGGGACAGGACTTAGATACGCAGTATTTT. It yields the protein CASRGQDLDTQYF.

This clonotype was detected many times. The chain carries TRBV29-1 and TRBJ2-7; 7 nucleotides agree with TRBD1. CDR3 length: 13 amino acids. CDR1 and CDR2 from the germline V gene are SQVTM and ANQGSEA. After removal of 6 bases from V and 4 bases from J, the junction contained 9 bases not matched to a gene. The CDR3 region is CSVAKGQSYEQYF. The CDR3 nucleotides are TGCAGCGTAGCGAAGGGACAGAGTTACGAGCAGTACTTC.

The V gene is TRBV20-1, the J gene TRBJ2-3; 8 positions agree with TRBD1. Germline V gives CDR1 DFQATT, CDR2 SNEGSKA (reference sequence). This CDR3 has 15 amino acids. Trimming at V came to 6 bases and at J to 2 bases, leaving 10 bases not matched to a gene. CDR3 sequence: CSAERRDRNTDTQYF. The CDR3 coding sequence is TGCAGTGCCGAAAGACGGGACAGGAACACAGATACGCAGTATTTT.